Listed here are 5 T cell receptor beta chains from one sample, sequenced in a study of blood T cell repertoires in COVID-19. Assay used: immunoSEQ multiplex PCR; TCRdb lists only in-frame clones, some missing. The data show under 250,000 clones, with 81% seen just once and approximately 9% held by the top ten. The sequenced material came from PBMCs or T cells enriched from blood (not recorded which). The receptors were gathered from a woman in her forties or fifties with acute COVID-19.

The rearrangement links TRBV6-5 to TRBJ2-5; D not certain. Per the germline V gene, CDR1 is MNHEY and CDR2 is SVGAGI. The V gene lost 6 bases and the J gene lost 1 base, with 3 bases spanning the gap. The CDR3 totals 11 residues. CDR3 DNA: TGTGCCAGCAGGAGCCAAGAGACCCAGTACTTC. Translated: CASRSQETQYF.

The V gene is TRBV3-1 (or the pseudogene TRBV3-2), the J gene TRBJ2-1; tentative D call: TRBD2 (7 bases). CDR1 LGHDT and CDR2 YNNKEL come from the germline V gene (reference sequence). V dropped 1 base and J dropped 1 base, with 14 bases sitting between them. This CDR3 region has 17 residues. Here the CDR3 DNA reads TGTGCCAGCAGCCAAGGCCCGGGGGGCGGGTCCTACAATGAGCAGTTCTTC. This gives the protein CASSQGPGGGSYNEQFF.

The chain couples TRBV16 to TRBJ1-3; D unresolved. V dropped 4 bases and J dropped 1 base, with 17 bases sitting between them. Germline loops: CDR1 KGHSY, CDR2 FQNENV. This CDR3 contains 17 residues. The DNA of the CDR3 is TGTGCCAGCAGCCGGACTAGGGCCCCCTATTCTGGAAACACCATATATTTT. It translates to CASSRTRAPYSGNTIYF. Looking up the rest from reference TRBV16 and TRBJ1-3 gives the full variable domain: GEEVAQTPKHLVRGEGQKAKLYCAPIKGHSYVFWYQQVLKNEFKFLISFQNENVFDETGMPKERFSAKCLPNSPCSLEIQATKLEDSAVYFCASSRTRAPYSGNTIYFGEGSWLTVV.

This chain uses TRBV18 with TRBJ1-5; 9 bases match TRBD1. In germline, CDR1 is KGHSH, CDR2 LQKENI. The J segment lost 7 bases and the V segment lost 0 bases, leaving 4 bases of the junction unmatched. This CDR3 has 15 amino acids. The CDR3 nucleotides read TGTGCCAGCTCACCACCGGGACAGGGAGGACAGCCCCAGCATTTT. Translated, it gives CASSPPGQGGQPQHF.

In DNA, the CDR3 is TGCAGCGTTGAGAATCTTCAAAGACAAAGGCCCAAGAATGAGCAGTTCTTC. As protein: CSVENLQRQRPKNEQFF. This rearrangement joins TRBV29-1 to TRBJ2-1; D not resolved. Germline CDR1 SQVTM, CDR2 ANQGSEA. Trimming stripped 3 bases from V and 7 bases from J, with 25 bases between. The CDR3 contains 17 residues.